This is a list of T cell receptor beta chains from one sample in a study of CD8 T cells in Susac syndrome. TCRdb used MiXCR to reprocess the immunoSEQ multiplex PCR reads, holding one entry per CDR3 protein. The table lists approximately 200,000 distinct CDR3 sequences, around nine tenths of them singletons. Material: CD8+ T cells from PBMCs. The receptor source for this set is a human donor with multiple sclerosis. CDR3s include the opening cysteine and the closing phenylalanine or tryptophan. D genes are given only for firm matches. Some rows mark clone size as missing; the rest say once, few, many or name a class of expanded clone.

TGTGCCAGCAGCAAGCTCCGTGGGCTGAACACTGAAGCTTTCTTT CASSKLRGLNTEAFF TRBV7-9 . . TRBJ1-1 15
TGTGCCAGCAAACTAGCGGGGAACAATGAGCAGTTCTTC CASKLAGNNEQFF TRBV2 . TRBD2 TRBJ2-1 13
TGTGCCAGTAGTCCCCTGGTCAACGGGGACACTGAAGCTTTCTTT CASSPLVNGDTEAFF TRBV19 . . TRBJ1-1 15
TGTGCCAGCAGTGGCATGACTAGCGGGGCAGACATTCAGTACTTC CASSGMTSGADIQYF TRBV2 . TRBD2 TRBJ2-4 15
TGTGCCAGCAGTCGTATCCCCGGTGGGATGTACGAAAAACTGTTTTTT CASSRIPGGMYEKLFF TRBV6-6 . . TRBJ1-4 16
TGTGCCGGAGGGACACCGAGATCTGGGGCCAACGTCCTGACTTTC CAGGTPRSGANVLTF TRBV19 . . TRBJ2-6 15
TGTGCCAGCAGTGAAGACAACTACACTGAAGCTTTCTTT CASSEDNYTEAFF TRBV2 . . TRBJ1-1 13
TGTGCCAGCAGTTACACAGCAAACAGTTACGAGCAGTACTTC CASSYTANSYEQYF TRBV6-2/TRBV6-3 . . TRBJ2-7 14
TGTGCCAGCAGCTTAGGGCGGTCTAGCACAGATACGCAGTATTTT CASSLGRSSTDTQYF TRBV7-8 . . TRBJ2-3 15
TGTGCCAGTTCACCGGGACAGGGGATTTACGAGCAGTACTTC CASSPGQGIYEQYF TRBV6-1 . TRBD1 TRBJ2-7 14
TGCAGTGCTAGACAGCCCAGGTGGGGGGACTCCTACAATGAGCAGTTCTTC CSARQPRWGDSYNEQFF TRBV20-1 . . TRBJ2-1 17
TGTGCCTGGAGTTCCCTACACTCGAACACCGGGGAGCTGTTTTTT CAWSSLHSNTGELFF TRBV30 . . TRBJ2-2 15
TGCAGTGCTAGAGTAGGCGACCCGAGCGCTTTCTTT CSARVGDPSAFF TRBV20-1 once . TRBJ1-1 12
TGTGCCAGCAGCCGGGAGTTCCAGACCCAGTACTTC CASSREFQTQYF TRBV14 once . TRBJ2-5 12
TGCGCCAGCAGTCCTACGGGGGCCGATGAGCAGTTCTTC CASSPTGADEQFF TRBV4-1 once . TRBJ2-1 13
TGTGCCAGCAGTTCGGCCGGGGGGCAGACTGAAGCTTTCTTT CASSSAGGQTEAFF TRBV27 . . TRBJ1-1 14
TGTGCCAGCCTTGGAGTAGCAGATACGCAGTATTTT CASLGVADTQYF TRBV11-2 . . TRBJ2-3 12
TGTGCCAGCAGCCAAGACAAGTCAAGGAGAGACAATGAGCAGTTCTTC CASSQDKSRRDNEQFF TRBV14 . . TRBJ2-1 16
TGTGCCAGCAGCATGACTAGCGGGGCCTACAATGAGCAGTTCTTC CASSMTSGAYNEQFF TRBV5-8 . TRBD2 TRBJ2-1 15
TGTGCCAGCAGCCTGCGCGCGGGAGGGATCCAAGAGACCCAGTACTTC CASSLRAGGIQETQYF TRBV7-2 . TRBD2 TRBJ2-5 16
TGTGCCAGCAGCTTAAGAGGGCCCTCTCGCGAGCAGTACTTC CASSLRGPSREQYF TRBV5-6 once . TRBJ2-7 14
TGTGCCAGCAGCTTACCCAGGGGATCGGTCACCGGGGAGCTGTTTTTT CASSLPRGSVTGELFF TRBV7-9 once . TRBJ2-2 16
TGTGCCAGCAGCTTCCATGTCAGTTATAGCAATCAGCCCCAGCATTTT CASSFHVSYSNQPQHF TRBV7-9 . . TRBJ1-5 16
TGCGCCAGCACATTGGCCGGGGGCACTGAAGCTTTCTTT CASTLAGGTEAFF TRBV10-2 . . TRBJ1-1 13
TGCAGCGTTGAGGGAGGGACAGGGAAGGCCGGGGAGCTGTTTTTT CSVEGGTGKAGELFF TRBV29-1 . TRBD1 TRBJ2-2 15
TGTGCCAGTAGTATAGGTAGCGGGATTAGGACCGGGGAGCTGTTTTTT CASSIGSGIRTGELFF TRBV19 once TRBD2 TRBJ2-2 16
TGTGCCAGCAGTCCCCAGGTCGCCTACGAGCAGTACTTC CASSPQVAYEQYF TRBV27 . . TRBJ2-7 13
TGTGCCAGCAGCTTGTCCGTCATTCAGGGCCTTAACTATGGCTACACCTTC CASSLSVIQGLNYGYTF TRBV5-6 . . TRBJ1-2 17
TGTGCCAGCAGCCCCCCGGACAGTCCCAACTACAATGAGCAGTTCTTC CASSPPDSPNYNEQFF TRBV5-6 . . TRBJ2-1 16
TGTGCCAGCAGCTCCCCTGGGAGCTCTGGAAACACCATATATTTT CASSSPGSSGNTIYF TRBV9 once . TRBJ1-3 15
TGTGCCAGCAGCCTGAACTCTGGGGGACAGGGTTGGCAGCCCCAGCATTTT CASSLNSGGQGWQPQHF TRBV14 . TRBD1 TRBJ1-5 17
TGTGCCAGCAGCTTTACACCCCTCTCTGGGGCCAACGTCCTGACTTTC CASSFTPLSGANVLTF TRBV5-4 . . TRBJ2-6 16
TGCGCCAGCTTTTACGGGGACTCAGCTGAAGCTTTCTTT CASFYGDSAEAFF TRBV5-1 . . TRBJ1-1 13
TGTGCCAGCTCGTTCCGGGGGAGCTCCTACGAGCAGTACTTC CASSFRGSSYEQYF TRBV2 . . TRBJ2-7 14
TGTGCCTTCGGCTTACCCGGACAGCCGAGCGCCTATGGCTACACCTTC CAFGLPGQPSAYGYTF TRBV30 . . TRBJ1-2 16
TGTGCCAGCAGCTTACCGGCGAGGAACACTGAAGCTTTCTTT CASSLPARNTEAFF TRBV7-9 . . TRBJ1-1 14
TGTGCCAGCAGCCGACACACCGGGGCCTACAATGAGCAGTTCTTC CASSRHTGAYNEQFF TRBV7-9 . . TRBJ2-1 15
TGTGCCTCAAGACTAGCGGGGGGCGATGAGACCCAGTACTTC CASRLAGGDETQYF TRBV10-3 . TRBD2 TRBJ2-5 14
TGTGCCAGCAAAGAAGGACCCGGGGTTTCCTACGAGCAGTACTTC CASKEGPGVSYEQYF TRBV2 . . TRBJ2-7 15
TGTGCCAGCAGCGGAGGGGTGGGGGGCTACACCTTC CASSGGVGGYTF TRBV7-9 . . TRBJ1-2 12
TGTGCCAGCAGCACGAGCGGGAGGGTCCAAGAGACCCAGTACTTC CASSTSGRVQETQYF TRBV6-5 . TRBD2 TRBJ2-5 15
TGTGCCAGTAGTCTGACCCTAGGGGCCTACGACAATGAGCAGTTCTTC CASSLTLGAYDNEQFF TRBV19 . . TRBJ2-1 16
TGTGCCAGCAGTTTCACAGGGGGGACCGGGGAGCTGTTTTTT CASSFTGGTGELFF TRBV6-5 once TRBD1 TRBJ2-2 14
TGCAGTGCTAGAGAACTAGCGGGAGATTACAATGAGCAGTTCTTC CSARELAGDYNEQFF TRBV20-1 . TRBD2 TRBJ2-1 15
TGTGCTAGTGGGTACGGCACTGAAGCTTTCTTT CASGYGTEAFF TRBV12-5 . . TRBJ1-1 11
TGTGCCAGCAGCCCCCCGGACAGGGAGAATGAGCAGTTCTTC CASSPPDRENEQFF TRBV9 once TRBD1 TRBJ2-1 14
TGCGCCAGCAGCCGGGAAGCCTCGGGGTACGAGCAGTACTTC CASSREASGYEQYF TRBV5-1 . . TRBJ2-7 14
TGTGCCAGTAGTTGGGCGGGGGGCGCCCAGCATGAGCAGTTCTTC CASSWAGGAQHEQFF TRBV19 . TRBD2 TRBJ2-1 15
TGTGCCACCAGCAGAGATTCCACCGGGGGCGGCTACACCTTC CATSRDSTGGGYTF TRBV15 . . TRBJ1-2 14